These 26 T cell receptor beta chains came from one sample sequenced in a study of cytomegalovirus exposure and HLA in healthy donors. TCRdb's copy holds only in-frame clones and misses some; the assay was immunoSEQ multiplex PCR. The sample contains about 240,000 clones, around 87% of which appear only once. Sequencing used PBMCs. The receptors shown here come from a young woman in good health and CMV-seropositive.

The V call is TRBV7-2, the J call TRBJ2-7, with D possibly matching TRBD2 (6 bases). This CDR3 is built from 12 residues. CDR1 and CDR2 (germline): SGHTA, FQGNSA. V shed 2 bases and J shed 7 bases, with 9 bases lying between them. The CDR3 DNA reads TGTGCCAGCAGCTTATTTGGAGGGGAGCAGTACTTC. Translation: CASSLFGGEQYF. The complete variable domain, with remaining parts taken from reference TRBV7-2 and TRBJ2-7, reads GAGVSQSPSNKVTEKGKDVELRCDPISGHTALYWYRQSLGQGLEFLIYFQGNSAPDKSGLPSDRFSAERTGGSVSTLTIQRTQQEDSAVYLCASSLFGGEQYFGPGTRLTVT.

The V gene is TRBV5-4, the J gene TRBJ2-7, with TRBD1 matching 9 bases. The V segment lost 4 bases and the J segment 2 bases; nucleotides outside the gene matches: 7. The germline V gene has CDR1 SGHNT and CDR2 YYREEE (reference sequence). The CDR3 extends over 15 amino acids. CDR3 in amino acids: CASSRTGQGTYEQYF. DNA of the CDR3: TGTGCCAGCAGCAGGACCGGACAGGGGACCTACGAGCAGTACTTC.

This chain links TRBV5-1 with TRBJ2-1; D gene unclear. Germline V gene lookup returns CDR1 SGHRS and CDR2 YFSETQ. Trimming took off 4 bases at V and 9 bases at J, with 17 bases between the two ends. This CDR3 has 14 residues. CDR3 DNA: TGCGCCAGCAGCGTACCTCTGAGCGCTAGTGAGCAGTTCTTC. This encodes CASSVPLSASEQFF.

The chain has TRBV6-1 and TRBJ2-7; D call uncertain. Per the germline V gene, CDR1 is MNHNS and CDR2 is SASEGT. Between the trimmed V and J ends, which lost 0 bases and 1 base, there was a span of 10 bases. This CDR3 comprises 15 residues. CDR3 loop: CASSEALLPSYEQYF. The CDR3 coding sequence is TGTGCCAGCAGTGAAGCGCTACTACCTTCCTACGAGCAGTACTTC.

The chain employs TRBV19 and TRBJ2-7; TRBD2 matches 11 bases. Trimming cost V 5 bases and J 0 bases; bases outside gene matches: 3. The CDR3 has 15 amino acids. Germline CDR1 LNHDA, CDR2 SQIVND (reference sequence). CDR3 DNA sequence: TGTGCCAGTAGTCTCACTAGCGGGAGCTCCTACGAGCAGTACTTC. Amino acids: CASSLTSGSSYEQYF.

V usage is TRBV2 and J usage is TRBJ1-1; D remains unclear. Germline lookup yields CDR1 SNHLY and CDR2 FYNNEI. CDR3 length equals 16 residues. Trimming pared 2 bases from V and 1 base from J, leaving 14 bases between. CDR3 amino acids: CASSERVAAPNTEAFF. CDR3 sequence (DNA): TGTGCCAGCAGTGAAAGAGTCGCGGCCCCGAACACTGAAGCTTTCTTT. The full variable domain, completed using reference TRBV2 and TRBJ1-1, is EPEVTQTPSHQVTQMGQEVILRCVPISNHLYFYWYRQILGQKVEFLVSFYNNEISEKSEIFDDQFSVERPDGSNFTLKIRSTKLEDSAMYFCASSERVAAPNTEAFFGQGTRLTVV.

V is TRBV19 and J is TRBJ2-7; TRBD2 matches 9 bases. This CDR3 is 15 amino acids long. V lost 4 bases to trimming and J lost 4 bases; unmatched junction nucleotides: 8. The germline V gene has CDR1 LNHDA and CDR2 SQIVND (reference sequence). CDR3 in amino acids: CASSTEWLAGYEQYF. The CDR3 DNA is TGTGCCAGTAGTACCGAATGGCTAGCGGGGTACGAGCAGTACTTC. Filled out from reference TRBV19 and TRBJ2-7, the complete variable domain reads DGGITQSPKYLFRKEGQNVTLSCEQNLNHDAMYWYRQDPGQGLRLIYYSQIVNDFQKGDIAEGYSVSREKKESFPLTVTSAQKNPTAFYLCASSTEWLAGYEQYFGPGTRLTVT.

About this clone: The junction and the germline gene differ at one end; a read error may be behind it. The J gene is TRBJ1-5, the V gene TRBV19; TRBD1 aligns across 9 bases. The CDR3 is 15 residues long. Germline V gene lookup returns CDR1 LNHDA and CDR2 SQIVND (reference sequence). The CDR3: CASSYYGTGSQAQHF. CDR3 DNA: TGTGCCAGTAGTTACTATGGGACAGGGAGTCAGGCCCAGCATTTT. The entire variable domain, with the rest obtained from reference TRBV19 and TRBJ1-5, is as follows: DGGITQSPKYLFRKEGQNVTLSCEQNLNHDAMYWYRQDPGQGLRLIYYSQIVNDFQKGDIAEGYSVSREKKESFPLTVTSAQKNPTAFYLCASSYYGTGSQAQHFGDGTRLSIL.

The CDR3 coding sequence is TGCAGCGTTGAAACGGGACTAGCCAAAAACATTCAGTACTTC. Amino acid sequence: CSVETGLAKNIQYF. The chain has TRBV29-1 and TRBJ2-4, with D possibly TRBD2 on 6 matching bases. Germline loops: CDR1 SQVTM, CDR2 ANQGSEA. The CDR3 extends over 14 amino acids. V was clipped by 2 bases and J by 0 bases, with 8 bases between them.

Only one count was recorded for this clone. V and J are TRBV27 and TRBJ2-1; D possibly corresponds to TRBD1 (5 bases). V dropped 3 bases and J dropped 8 bases, with 11 bases sitting between them. The CDR3 is 13 amino acids. The germline V gene has CDR1 MNHEY and CDR2 SMNVEV (reference sequence). The CDR3 sequence: CASSFPGIHEQFF. DNA of the CDR3: TGTGCCAGCAGTTTTCCAGGGATCCATGAGCAGTTCTTC.

The chain couples TRBV5-6 to TRBJ2-3; 11 nucleotides line up with TRBD1. Looked up from germline, CDR1 is SGHDT and CDR2 is YYEEEE. The CDR3 has 16 residues. V was pared by 2 bases and J by 1 base, with 3 bases of the junction left unmatched. This CDR3 is CASSLGQGAGTDTQYF. Written as DNA, the CDR3 is TGTGCCAGCAGCTTAGGACAGGGGGCTGGCACAGATACGCAGTATTTT.

V gene TRBV30 combines with J gene TRBJ1-4, with TRBD1 matching over 8 bases. Germline lookup yields CDR1 GTSNPN and CDR2 SVGIG (reference sequence). The CDR3 runs 13 residues. J lost 7 bases, V lost 4 bases, and 5 bases had no gene match. CDR3 residues: CAWNTGGAEKLFF. The CDR3 coding sequence is TGTGCCTGGAATACAGGGGGGGCTGAAAAACTGTTTTTT.

This chain connects TRBV5-1 to TRBJ1-3; 7 positions agree with TRBD1. The germline gives CDR1 SGHRS, CDR2 YFSETQ. This CDR3 contains 15 residues. The V gene end was trimmed by 4 bases and the J gene end by 0 bases; junction bases not matched to a gene: 4. Here the CDR3 DNA reads TGCGCCAGCAGCCCCGGACAGGACTCTGGAAACACCATATATTTT. The encoded protein is CASSPGQDSGNTIYF.

The rearrangement links TRBV28 to TRBJ2-7; 8 positions agree with TRBD2. The CDR3 contains 15 residues. The trim removed 4 bases at V and 3 bases at J, leaving 8 bases unmatched. The V gene's germline CDR1 is MDHEN and CDR2 SYDVKM. This chain's CDR3 is CASSSPSSGSYEQYF. The CDR3 DNA sequence: TGTGCCAGCAGTTCACCGTCCAGCGGGAGCTACGAGCAGTACTTC.

This chain connects TRBV7-9 to TRBJ2-1, with D tentatively TRBD2 (5 bases). Germline CDR1 reads SEHNR; CDR2 reads FQNEAQ (reference sequence). This CDR3 has 16 residues. V dropped 5 bases and J dropped 4 bases, with 18 bases sitting between them. The chain's CDR3 is CASSTKEVFPYNEQFF. The CDR3 nucleotides read TGTGCCAGCAGCACAAAGGAGGTATTTCCGTACAATGAGCAGTTCTTC.

The rearrangement links TRBV11-3 to TRBJ2-7, with TRBD2 identical over 7 bases. Germline values: CDR1 SGHNT, CDR2 YENEEA. J gave up 4 bases and V 5 bases, and 11 bases lay outside the gene matches. There are 15 residues in the CDR3. The CDR3 region has the DNA TGTGCCAGCAGCCCGTTCGGGGGAGGGCCTTACGAGCAGTACTTC. It codes for CASSPFGGGPYEQYF.

V usage is TRBV12-5 and J usage is TRBJ2-7; D remains ambiguous. Trimming stripped 1 base from V and 7 bases from J, with 8 bases between. CDR1 is LGHNT, CDR2 FRNRAP, per germline. CDR3 length: 12 amino acids. The CDR3 DNA is TGTGCTAGTGGTTTGGCTATATTAGAGCAGTACTTC. This translates into CASGLAILEQYF.

The chain links TRBV18 to TRBJ2-7; 10 bases agree with TRBD1. The J segment lost 3 bases and the V segment lost 5 bases, leaving 4 bases of the junction unmatched. This CDR3 contains 14 residues. CDR1 is KGHSH and CDR2 is LQKENI in the germline V gene. The CDR3 protein is CASSAGTGVYEQYF. DNA of the CDR3: TGTGCCAGCTCAGCCGGGACAGGGGTCTACGAGCAGTACTTC.

The chain couples TRBV6-7 to TRBJ1-5; tentatively, D is TRBD1 (5 bases). TRBV6-7 counts as an open reading frame of uncertain function. The CDR3 consists of 15 residues. Trimming removed 7 bases from V and 1 base from J, with 14 bases in between. This chain's CDR3 is CASTSGGQSNQPQHF. CDR3 nucleotide sequence: TGTGCCAGCACCTCAGGCGGACAAAGCAATCAGCCCCAGCATTTT.

This chain joins TRBV2 and TRBJ1-1, with TRBD1 matching over 9 bases. Germline loops: CDR1 SNHLY, CDR2 FYNNEI. This CDR3 has 11 amino acids. V was clipped by 6 bases and J by 9 bases; unmatched bases: 2. The CDR3 DNA is TGTGCCAGCAGACAGGGGGCGAAAGCTTTCTTT. It is translated as CASRQGAKAFF.

The rearrangement links TRBV1 to TRBJ1-1. TRBV1 is recorded as a pseudogene. This CDR3 is built from 13 residues. CDR3 sequence (DNA): TGCACCAGCACATACGGGATAGCCCCTGAAGCTTTCTTT. This gives the protein CTSTYGIAPEAFF.

This chain uses TRBV6-1 with TRBJ1-4; unclear D gene. The CDR3 totals 13 residues. Germline CDR1 and CDR2: MNHNS and SASEGT. Trimming left V 8 bases short and J 6 bases short, with 13 bases between. The CDR3 is CASSSGGYEKLFF. CDR3 DNA: TGTGCCAGCTCCTCGGGTGGGTATGAAAAACTGTTTTTT.

As regards this clone: Other DNA sequences of this sample code for an identical CDR3. The chain uses TRBV7-2 and TRBJ1-1, with 8 bases matching TRBD1. The ends lost 1 base at V and 5 bases at J; junction bases unmatched: 0. CDR1 and CDR2 (germline): SGHTA, FQGNSA. The CDR3 has 13 residues. CDR3 sequence: CASSLDRGTEAFF. Written as DNA, the CDR3 is TGTGCCAGCAGCTTAGACAGGGGGACTGAAGCTTTCTTT.

The genes are TRBV4-1 and TRBJ1-5; no clear D gene. The CDR3 totals 16 residues. The V gene lost 0 bases and the J gene lost 0 bases, with 9 bases spanning the gap. Germline V gene sequence: CDR1 MGHRA, CDR2 YSYEKL. CDR3 sequence reads: CASSQERAYSNQPQHF. In DNA, the CDR3 is TGCGCCAGCAGCCAAGAGCGGGCGTATAGCAATCAGCCCCAGCATTTT.

This rearrangement joins TRBV2 to TRBJ2-1; 11 bases are shared with TRBD2. V shed 7 bases and J 3 bases; nucleotides not matched to a gene: 2. This CDR3 is 14 amino acids long. The germline V gene has CDR1 SNHLY and CDR2 FYNNEI. CDR3 residues: CASKLAGVYNEQFF. In nucleotides, the CDR3 is TGTGCCAGCAAACTAGCGGGAGTCTACAATGAGCAGTTCTTC.

About this clone itself: This CDR3 is also generated by other DNA sequences in the sample. CDR3 nucleotides: TGCGCCAGCAGCTTGGGAGGGGGCACCGGGGAGCTGTTTTTT. It yields the protein CASSLGGGTGELFF. The V gene is TRBV5-1, the J gene TRBJ2-2; D is possibly TRBD1 (6 bases). V lost 0 bases to trimming and J lost 4 bases, with 7 bases between them. Germline V CDR1 and CDR2: SGHRS, YFSETQ. The CDR3 covers 14 residues.